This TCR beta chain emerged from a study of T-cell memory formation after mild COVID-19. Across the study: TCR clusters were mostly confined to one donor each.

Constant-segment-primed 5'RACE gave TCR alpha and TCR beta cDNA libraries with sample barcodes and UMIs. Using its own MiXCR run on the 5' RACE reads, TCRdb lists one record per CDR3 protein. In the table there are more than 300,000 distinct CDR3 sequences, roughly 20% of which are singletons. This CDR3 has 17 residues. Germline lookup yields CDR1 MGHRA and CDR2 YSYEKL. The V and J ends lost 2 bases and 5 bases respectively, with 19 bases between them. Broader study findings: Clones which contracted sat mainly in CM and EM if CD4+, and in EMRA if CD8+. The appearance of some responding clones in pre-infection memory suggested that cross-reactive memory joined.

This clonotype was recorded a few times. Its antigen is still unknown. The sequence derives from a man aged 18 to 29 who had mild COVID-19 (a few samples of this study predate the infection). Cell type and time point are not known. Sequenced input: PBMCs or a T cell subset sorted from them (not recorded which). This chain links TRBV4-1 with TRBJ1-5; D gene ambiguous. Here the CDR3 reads CASSQSPSPAADQPQHF. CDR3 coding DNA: TGCGCCAGCAGCCAAAGTCCGTCCCCGGCAGCTGATCAGCCCCAGCATTTT.